This T cell receptor beta chain was obtained from a study of shared clonotypes between healthy human individuals (dated by TCRdb to the early 2020s). The study in broad terms: Three men and a couple of women, aged 18 to 49 years, made up the cohort. Per donor, three plates each were used for CD4 naive and CD4 memory, two for CD8 naive, and one for CD8 memory. Blood TCR repertoires of about five healthy adults were deeply sequenced to estimate repertoire size and the extent of clonotype sharing between individuals. Different laboratories and diverse techniques were used to prepare libraries and sequence TCR repertoires, to increase sequencing depth and limit assay-specific biases. Between about 0.85 and 9.5 billion PBMCs per donor were obtained by leukapheresis.

CD8 naive samples were obtained by positive selection for CCR7 among CD45RO-negative cells, yielding a CD45RA+CCR7+ population from which TemRA cells were excluded. Healthy HIV-negative adults with no recently reported acute infections or vaccinations were included as donors. Only Caucasian adults living in Nashville, Tennessee, USA were represented among the donors. After blood collection by leukapheresis, PBMCs were isolated using Ficoll-Histopaque density gradient centrifugation and then cryopreserved in the vapor phase of liquid nitrogen. Analytical flow cytometry was used to check the purity and quantity of each magnetically sorted T cell population. Genomic DNA was isolated from each sorted fraction and quantified by UV absorbance on a Nanodrop 2000c. Beyond this particular receptor, the publication reports: Compared with non-shared clonotypes, clonotypes shared by all four sorted-subset donors had higher generation probabilities. Because the study included only a small number of donors, the genetic and exposure-history diversity represented was limited. Based on pairwise subsampling, the degree of clonotype sharing among donors was expected to be affected by sequencing depth. Around 5.4% of naive CD4, 3.5% of naive CD8, around 2.3% of memory CD4, and around 0.4% of memory CD8 clonotypes were shared across a few donors. Sampling was restricted to blood, and TCR repertoires in tissues likely differ from the TCR repertoires found in blood. Estimated clonotype richness was generally larger for naive than for memory subsets. Incomplete sequencing was indicated by rarefaction of sorted-subset datasets, despite the large sequencing depth.

CDR1 SGHAT and CDR2 FQNNGV are derived from the germline V gene. Between the V and J ends, shortened by 5 bases and 3 bases respectively, the junction contains 16 bases. Spanning cysteine to phenylalanine, the CDR3 consists of 16 amino acids. Only the CDR3 DNA stays, 48 bases, in frame from base 1. As regards this clone: Its antigen remains unidentified. The sample holds no much larger clone one base away, and base qualities are not on file.

TCR CDR3 regions were amplified from genomic DNA by multiplex PCR using the deep immunoSEQ assay. Genomic DNA extracted from each cell subset was distributed evenly over all wells of several immunoSEQ 96-well plates, and each plate served as one replicate. For sorted subsets, 150 to 250 ng of genomic DNA, equivalent to some 33,000 T cell genomes, went into each replicate PCR. Purified libraries were quantified with a Qubit 3.0 fluorometer, sized on a Bioanalyzer 2100, and re-quantified with the KAPA Library Quantification kit. Every immunoSEQ 96-well plate was sequenced on a dedicated single-read 150-cycle Illumina NextSeq 550 flow cell. The authors' pipeline ran thus. Because the immunoSEQ output held only junctional sequences and lacked quality scores, the filtering could not match the filtering applied to full-length reads. To assign V/J genes and CDR3, sequences were annotated using PyIR, a Python wrapper for IgBLAST v1.9, with IMGT germline references. Reads with weak V/J assignments (E-value above 1e-6), missing CDR3, stop codons, out-of-frame junctions, or ambiguous translated residues were removed. V3J clonotypes were defined as sequences sharing an identical inferred V gene, J gene, and CDR3 amino acid sequence. Percentage overlap between repertoires was calculated by dividing the number of shared unique clonotypes by the size of the smaller repertoire. Richness of each repertoire was evaluated using RTK rarefaction, the Chao1 estimator, and Recon v2.1 estimates of unobserved clonotypes. OLGA was used to compute generation probabilities for all TCRbeta clonotypes that the gDNA method yielded from four donors. This is the immuneACCESS table as TCRdb keeps it, with only in-frame sequences that have V and J called. A part of the clones is gone; compared with another copy, unresolved V genes explain less than half, and the rest is unexplained. The DNA gave D and trimming, while V, J and clone size come from that table. The sample contains over 2 million clones, 85% to 95% of them found a single time. 1% to 1.3% of the sample is taken by the ten largest.

This sequence originates from a man aged 18 to 30 in good health. Here the chain combines TRBV11-2 and TRBJ2-2, with the D gene not clear enough to name. The sample consisted of naive CD8+ T cells sorted from blood. The sample's cell subset or site label is to be understood as: CD45RA+CCR7+. This receptor carries the CDR3 CASSHVGAVYTGELFF. In nucleotide form, the sequence is TGTGCCAGCAGCCACGTCGGCGCCGTGTACACCGGGGAGCTGTTTTTT.